This T cell receptor (beta chain) was sequenced for a study of shared clonotypes between healthy human individuals. Looking at the study overall: Three CD4 naive, three CD4 memory, two CD8 naive and one CD8 memory plate were used per donor.

General observations from the study: Sharing across a few donors was seen in about 5% of naive CD4 clonotypes.

Remarks on this clone: Antigen unknown.

V shed 2 bases and J shed 4 bases, with 17 bases lying between them. The CDR3 spans 17 residues. Germline values: CDR1 MDHEN, CDR2 SYDVKM. The table came from immunoSEQ multiplex PCR; TCRdb's copy has only in-frame clones and leaves some out. The profile shows about 2.1 million clones, roughly 93% of them singletons. Naive CD8 cells lacked CD45RO and underwent positive selection for CCR7, leaving out terminally differentiated effector memory CD45RA+ cells. V is TRBV28 and J is TRBJ1-4; D unclear. The receptor's source is a man in his late teens or twenties in good health. Some clones in this sample may be carry-over from other donors' samples. Sequencing was done on a sample of naive CD8+ T cells from PBMCs. CDR3 loop: CASSLTYWAASNEKLFF. In DNA, the CDR3 is TGTGCCAGCAGTTTAACATATTGGGCAGCGAGTAATGAAAAACTGTTTTTT.